This TCR beta chain was sequenced for a study of blood T cell repertoires in COVID-19. Using immunoSEQ multiplex PCR, the repertoire was profiled, and TCRdb retains in-frame clones only, with some absent. Counted here are approximately 170,000 clones, about 87% occurring once; the ten biggest clones make up more than 25%. This CDR3 contains 16 residues. V was pared by 5 bases and J by 3 bases, with 7 bases of the junction left unmatched. Germline CDR1 and CDR2: MGHRA and YSYEKL. This clone appeared a single time. The J gene is TRBJ1-5, the V gene TRBV4-1; 10 bases line up with TRBD1. The sequenced sample was peripheral blood. The sequence was obtained from a man in his fifties or sixties with acute or convalescent COVID-19. CDR3 nucleotide sequence: TGCGCCAGCAGCGAAGGGGGACAGGGGACCAATCAGCCCCAGCATTTT. Amino acid sequence: CASSEGGQGTNQPQHF.